The clone carrying this TCR beta chain was found a few times. Its specificity is not known. The CDR3 consists of 15 residues. V lost 4 bases and J lost 5; bases outside the gene matches: 9. Per germline, CDR1 SGHDT and CDR2 YYEEEE. These data belong to a study of cytomegalovirus exposure and HLA in healthy donors. 13 Jbeta primers and 60 Vbeta primers were used for the PCR. Some clones are missing from TCRdb's copy, which holds only in-frame ones; the method was immunoSEQ multiplex PCR. The data show almost 200,000 clones, 65% to 80% seen once. Study-wide results and caveats: Rarity held for most TCR sequences, but there were some public TCRs that occurred in many donors.

The chain carries TRBV5-6 and TRBJ1-2; 9 nucleotides line up with TRBD1. The receptor comes from a woman aged 30 to 39 in good health and CMV-seropositive. The sequenced sample was PBMCs. CDR3 bases: TGTGCCAGCAGCCCCGGGACAGGGAGTCCATATGGCTACACCTTC. Amino acid sequence: CASSPGTGSPYGYTF.